This T cell receptor beta chain was recorded in a study of T cell responses to AZD1222 COVID-19 vaccine. Germline V gene lookup returns CDR1 MDHEN and CDR2 SYDVKM. CDR3 size: 10 residues. The table came from immunoSEQ multiplex PCR; TCRdb's copy has only in-frame clones and leaves some out. This table has roughly 270,000 clones, 90% to 95% appearing once. Study outcomes and limitations: In the spike-specific TCR repertoire, nearly half reportedly target unmutated variant regions. Sampling that yielded the repertoires occurred only after the peak T cell response. Across the whole spike, CD4 TCRs peaked at regions 160-218 and 743-854. Most donors were white British and more were female, and clonal diversity was possibly underestimated.

For this clone: Its specificity is not known. A junction boundary mismatches the germline segment, possibly from a read error.

Sequenced here: peripheral blood, sampled 28 days after the second AZD1222 dose. The clonotype was recovered from an adult who received the AZD1222 COVID-19 vaccine. The rearrangement uses TRBV28 and TRBJ2-1, with unresolved D. The CDR3 here is CASSLEQLVF. CDR3 nucleotide sequence: TGTGCCAGCAGCCTCGAACAGCTCGTCTTC.